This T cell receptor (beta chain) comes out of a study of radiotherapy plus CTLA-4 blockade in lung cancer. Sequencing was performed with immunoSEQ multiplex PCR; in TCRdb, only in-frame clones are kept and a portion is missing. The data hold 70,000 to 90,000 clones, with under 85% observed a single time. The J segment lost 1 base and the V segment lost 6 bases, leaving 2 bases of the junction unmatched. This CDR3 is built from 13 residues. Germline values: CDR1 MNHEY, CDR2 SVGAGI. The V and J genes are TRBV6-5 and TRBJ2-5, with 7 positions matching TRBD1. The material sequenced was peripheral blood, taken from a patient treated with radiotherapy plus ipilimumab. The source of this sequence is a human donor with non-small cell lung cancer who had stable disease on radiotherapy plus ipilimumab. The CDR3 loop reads CASSGQAQETQYF. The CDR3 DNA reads TGTGCCAGCAGCGGACAGGCCCAAGAGACCCAGTACTTC.